The 18 T cell receptor beta chains presented below share a single source sample, sequenced in a study of radiotherapy plus CTLA-4 blockade in lung cancer. Profiling relied on immunoSEQ multiplex PCR, and the TCRdb table lists in-frame clones only, not all of them. Counted here are 55,000 to 65,000 clones, around 77% occurring once; the ten biggest clones make up about 3%. The sample consisted of peripheral blood, taken from a patient treated with radiotherapy plus ipilimumab. Receptor source: a human donor with non-small cell lung cancer who had a complete response to radiotherapy plus ipilimumab.

This clone was seen once. The chain employs TRBV29-1 and TRBJ2-1; weak D call: TRBD2 (6 bases). Per germline, CDR1 SQVTM and CDR2 ANQGSEA. With 4 bases removed from V and 5 bases from J, the gap between germline ends came to 9 bases. The CDR3 is made up of 12 amino acids. CDR3 amino acids: CSVVTSNNEQFF. DNA of the CDR3: TGCAGCGTTGTAACTAGCAACAATGAGCAGTTCTTC.

V usage is TRBV28 and J usage is TRBJ2-1, with D possibly TRBD1 on 5 matching bases. In germline, CDR1 is MDHEN, CDR2 SYDVKM. With 5 bases removed from V and 5 bases from J, the gap between germline ends came to 16 bases. This CDR3 is 15 amino acids long. This CDR3 is CASSLGLGRHNEQFF. The CDR3 bases are TGTGCCAGCAGTCTAGGCCTGGGGCGGCACAATGAGCAGTTCTTC.

This clone was found a few times. The genes are TRBV6-5 and TRBJ2-2, with a possible D match to TRBD2 (6 bases). The CDR3 contains 16 residues. Trimming cost V 0 bases and J 3 bases, with 11 bases left between them. Germline V gene data show CDR1 as MNHEY and CDR2 as SVGAGI. CDR3 bases: TGTGCCAGCAGTTACTCAGGAGGGGTGGACACCGGGGAGCTGTTTTTT. Amino acids: CASSYSGGVDTGELFF.

The gene calls are TRBV28 and TRBJ1-2; D call uncertain. Trimming took off 2 bases at V and 2 bases at J, with 9 bases between the two ends. The CDR3 consists of 14 residues. Germline values: CDR1 MDHEN, CDR2 SYDVKM. The CDR3 sequence is CASSLERGNYGYTF. The CDR3 coding sequence is TGTGCCAGCAGTTTAGAGCGGGGAAACTATGGCTACACCTTC.

This chain links TRBV11-2 with TRBJ2-7; D is possibly TRBD2 (5 bases). This CDR3 spans 15 amino acids. Germline V lookup: CDR1 SGHAT, CDR2 FQNNGV. Trimming removed 5 bases from V and 0 bases from J, with 14 bases in between. The CDR3 here is CASSRGGTLSYEQYF. As DNA, the CDR3 is TGTGCCAGCAGCCGTGGAGGCACCCTCTCCTACGAGCAGTACTTC.

This clone appeared a few times. J is TRBJ2-7 and V is TRBV7-9; 9 bases map to TRBD1. The trim removed 4 bases at V and 3 bases at J, leaving 7 bases unmatched. Per germline, CDR1 SEHNR and CDR2 FQNEAQ (reference sequence). The CDR3 sequence is 15 residues long. CDR3 in amino acids: CASSSPGQGLYEQYF. CDR3 in DNA: TGTGCCAGCAGCTCCCCGGGACAGGGACTCTACGAGCAGTACTTC.

This clone was detected once. V is TRBV29-1 and J is TRBJ2-5; D not resolved. This CDR3 is 15 amino acids long. Germline V gene data show CDR1 as SQVTM and CDR2 as ANQGSEA. Trimming pared 7 bases from V and 2 bases from J, leaving 20 bases between. The CDR3 is CSALRFLAQQETQYF. The CDR3 DNA follows: TGCAGCGCTCTCCGTTTCTTAGCTCAGCAAGAGACCCAGTACTTC.

The gene calls are TRBV11-2 and TRBJ1-1; D is undetermined. This CDR3 comprises 12 residues. With 0 bases removed from V and 6 bases from J, the gap between germline ends came to 5 bases. Germline CDR1 reads SGHAT; CDR2 reads FQNNGV. CDR3 nucleotides: TGTGCCAGCAGCTTAGATCGAGCTGAAGCTTTCTTT. Residues: CASSLDRAEAFF.

The chain employs TRBV28 and TRBJ1-2; D unresolved. V was pared by 8 bases and J by 4 bases, with 17 bases between. The CDR3 runs 14 residues. Per the germline V gene, CDR1 is MDHEN and CDR2 is SYDVKM. Here the CDR3 reads CASHTLSQVYGYTF. The CDR3 DNA follows: TGTGCCAGCCACACCCTGTCTCAGGTCTATGGCTACACCTTC.

This clone was recorded once. V is TRBV2 and J is TRBJ1-3; possibly TRBD1 for D (6 bases). The CDR3 is 18 amino acids. The V end was cut by 2 bases, the J end by 7 bases, with 24 bases between. Germline assignment: CDR1 SNHLY and CDR2 FYNNEI. As DNA, the CDR3 is TGTGCCAGCAGTGAAACCGGGGCCCCGCGCCTCACAGGGAACACCATATATTTT. Residues: CASSETGAPRLTGNTIYF. Combining the CDR3 with reference TRBV2 and TRBJ1-3 gives the whole variable domain EPEVTQTPSHQVTQMGQEVILRCVPISNHLYFYWYRQILGQKVEFLVSFYNNEISEKSEIFDDQFSVERPDGSNFTLKIRSTKLEDSAMYFCASSETGAPRLTGNTIYFGEGSWLTVV.

J is TRBJ2-5 and V is TRBV19, with 12 bases aligning to TRBD1. Near its end, the DNA agrees better with TRBJ2-7, so the J call may be wrong. The CDR3 contains 15 residues. Germline V lookup: CDR1 LNHDA, CDR2 SQIVND (reference sequence). The DNA of the CDR3 is TGTGCCAGAAGACTAGGGACAGGGGGCCTTTACGAGCAGTACTTC. Translating gives CARRLGTGGLYEQYF.

The chain recombines TRBV4-1 with TRBJ2-3; 13 nucleotides match TRBD2. Germline V gives CDR1 MGHRA, CDR2 YSYEKL. V was pared by 4 bases and J by 8 bases, with 6 bases of the junction left unmatched. The CDR3 runs to 15 residues. The CDR3 region has the DNA TGCGCCAGCAGCCCCGGACTAGCGGGGGCCTTTACGCAGTATTTT. Its protein is CASSPGLAGAFTQYF.

The chain carries TRBV11-3 and TRBJ2-1; D is possibly TRBD2 (5 bases). The CDR3 totals 18 residues. The germline V gene encodes CDR1 SGHNT and CDR2 YENEEA. The V and J ends lost 0 bases and 2 bases respectively, with 17 bases between them. CDR3 sequence: CASSLELSSSGAYNEQFF. The CDR3 DNA sequence: TGTGCCAGCAGCTTAGAGCTTTCTAGCTCAGGCGCCTACAATGAGCAGTTCTTC.

This clone is a singleton in its sample. V and J are TRBV2 and TRBJ1-2; maybe TRBD1 (6 bases). Germline CDR1 SNHLY, CDR2 FYNNEI. V was shortened by 5 bases and J by 4 bases, with 14 bases between the two germline ends. CDR3 length equals 14 residues. The CDR3 DNA is TGTGCCAGCAGTTTTATCAGGGGCACCTATGGCTACACCTTC. It translates to CASSFIRGTYGYTF.

The chain employs TRBV19 and TRBJ1-2; 8 nucleotides line up with TRBD1. V lost 5 bases, J lost 2 bases, and 10 bases stayed unmatched. This CDR3 contains 16 residues. In germline, CDR1 is LNHDA, CDR2 SQIVND (reference sequence). The CDR3 coding sequence is TGTGCCAGTAGTCCCAACGGACAGGGAGGAAACTATGGCTACACCTTC. It is translated as CASSPNGQGGNYGYTF.

The chain combines TRBV7-2 with TRBJ2-5; TRBD1 agrees at 7 bases. The assigned J gene may be wrong: the sequence end matches TRBJ2-7 better. The CDR3 spans 15 residues. In germline, CDR1 is SGHTA, CDR2 FQGNSA. DNA for the CDR3: TGTGCCAGCAGTTTCTACAGGGGCCCCTCCTACGAGCAGTACTTC. This encodes CASSFYRGPSYEQYF.

This CDR3 reads CASSLTGTPQETQYF. The CDR3 DNA reads TGTGCCAGCAGCTTGACCGGGACACCCCAAGAGACCCAGTACTTC. V gene TRBV6-4 combines with J gene TRBJ2-5; D possibly corresponds to TRBD1 (6 bases). CDR1 and CDR2 from the germline V gene are MRHNA and SNTAGT. The CDR3 contains 15 residues. V dropped 6 bases and J dropped 1 base, with 15 bases sitting between them.

The chain has TRBV6-1 and TRBJ2-5; 7 bases fit TRBD2. The CDR3 runs 17 residues. The J segment lost 2 bases and the V segment lost 3 bases, leaving 12 bases of the junction unmatched. Germline-derived CDR1 and CDR2 are MNHNS and SASEGT. The CDR3 spells CASSDDFIPGLQETQYF. For the CDR3, the DNA is TGTGCCAGCAGTGATGATTTCATCCCGGGACTACAAGAGACCCAGTACTTC.